This TCR beta chain was obtained from a study of cytomegalovirus exposure and HLA in healthy donors. Study information: Genotyping of some 390 donors showed that 65% to 90% belonged to the Caucasian-associated ancestry cluster. Study-wide results and limits: Some public TCRs appeared in many individuals, while most sequences were rare. TCR beta V segments were, for the most part, productive about 87% or about 30% of the time in an earlier analysis.

The PCR contained 60 Vbeta and 13 Jbeta primers. TCRdb's copy holds only in-frame clones and misses some; the assay was immunoSEQ multiplex PCR. The data contain 160,000 or so clones, almost 85% of them singletons. CDR3 size: 17 residues. V was pared by 1 base and J by 4 bases, with 16 bases between. Germline CDR1 and CDR2: MGHRA and YSYEKL. There are a few counts of this clone. Its antigen is not known. The V call is TRBV4-1, the J call TRBJ2-2; possible D gene TRBD1, 5 bases. The TCR comes from a woman between 45 and 65 years old in good health and CMV-seronegative. Sequenced sample: PBMCs. The CDR3 is CASSQGTSAAPTGELFF. The CDR3 DNA sequence: TGCGCCAGCAGCCAAGGGACATCAGCCGCCCCCACCGGGGAGCTGTTTTTT.